Given below is one T cell receptor beta chain in context. Its antigen is not identified. Deletions cut 1 base from V and 3 bases from J, with 9 bases between. Per germline, CDR1 MDHEN and CDR2 SYDVKM. The CDR3 sequence is 14 residues long. Overall study results and limits: Greatest tumor Treg TCR overlap was with tumor naive CD4+ cells. The larger-cohort validation was restricted to a single TCR beta V-J rearrangement rather than whole repertoires.

Constant-region reverse primers amplified full-length variable regions, followed by semi-nested Nested Universal Primer A PCR. TCRdb used MiXCR to reprocess the 5' RACE reads, holding one entry per CDR3 protein. The data show tens of thousands of distinct CDR3 sequences, about 15% seen once. Naive CD4+ T cells were purified with Tregs depleted by CD25. The chain has TRBV28 and TRBJ1-1, with a weak D call TRBD1 (5 bases). The TCR was taken from a female donor with breast cancer. The sample comprised naive CD4+ T cells sorted from blood. As for subset: naive CD4+ T cells, CD4+CD45RA+CD25-. The CDR3, as DNA: TGTGCCAGCAGTTTATTGTCAGGGTACACTGAAGCTTTCTTT. Protein sequence: CASSLLSGYTEAFF.